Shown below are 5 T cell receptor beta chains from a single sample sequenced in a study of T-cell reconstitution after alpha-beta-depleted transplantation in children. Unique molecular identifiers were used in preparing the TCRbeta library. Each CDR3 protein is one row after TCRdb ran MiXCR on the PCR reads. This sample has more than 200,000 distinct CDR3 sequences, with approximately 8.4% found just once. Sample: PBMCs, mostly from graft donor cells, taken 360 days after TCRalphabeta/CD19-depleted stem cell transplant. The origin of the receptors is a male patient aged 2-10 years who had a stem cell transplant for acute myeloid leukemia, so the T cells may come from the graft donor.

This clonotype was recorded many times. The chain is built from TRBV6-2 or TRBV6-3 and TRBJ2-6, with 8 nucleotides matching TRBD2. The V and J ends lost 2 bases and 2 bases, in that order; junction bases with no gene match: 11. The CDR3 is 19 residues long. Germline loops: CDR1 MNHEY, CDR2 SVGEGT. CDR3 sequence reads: CASSYRGGLSNPGANVLTF. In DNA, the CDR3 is TGTGCCAGCAGTTACCGGGGGGGCCTATCCAACCCTGGGGCCAACGTCCTGACTTTC.

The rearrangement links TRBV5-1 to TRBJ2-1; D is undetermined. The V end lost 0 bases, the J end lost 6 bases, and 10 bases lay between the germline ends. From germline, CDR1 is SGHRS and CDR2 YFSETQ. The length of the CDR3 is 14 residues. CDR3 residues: CASSLVERSNEQFF. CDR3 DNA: TGCGCCAGCAGCTTGGTTGAGAGATCCAATGAGCAGTTCTTC.

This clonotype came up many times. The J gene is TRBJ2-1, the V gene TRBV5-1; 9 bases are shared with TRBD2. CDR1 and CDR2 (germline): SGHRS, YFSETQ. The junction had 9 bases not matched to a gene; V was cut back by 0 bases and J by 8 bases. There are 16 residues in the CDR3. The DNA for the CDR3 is TGCGCCAGCAGCTTGGCAACTAGCGGGCTCAAGGATGAGCAGTTCTTC. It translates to CASSLATSGLKDEQFF.

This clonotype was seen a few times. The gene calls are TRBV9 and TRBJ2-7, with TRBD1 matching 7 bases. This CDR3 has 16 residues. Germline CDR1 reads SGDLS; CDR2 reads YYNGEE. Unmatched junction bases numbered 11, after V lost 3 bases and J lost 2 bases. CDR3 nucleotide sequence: TGTGCCAGCAGCGCCGACAGGGCAAGTATTCCCTACGAGCAGTACTTC. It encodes CASSADRASIPYEQYF.

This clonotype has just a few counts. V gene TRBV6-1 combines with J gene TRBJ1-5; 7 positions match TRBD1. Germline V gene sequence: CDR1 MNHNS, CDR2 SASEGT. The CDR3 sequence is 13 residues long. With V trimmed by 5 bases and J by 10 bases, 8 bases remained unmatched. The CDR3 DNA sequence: TGTGCCAGCAGTCCAGACAGGGCCGTACCCCAGCATTTT. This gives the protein CASSPDRAVPQHF.